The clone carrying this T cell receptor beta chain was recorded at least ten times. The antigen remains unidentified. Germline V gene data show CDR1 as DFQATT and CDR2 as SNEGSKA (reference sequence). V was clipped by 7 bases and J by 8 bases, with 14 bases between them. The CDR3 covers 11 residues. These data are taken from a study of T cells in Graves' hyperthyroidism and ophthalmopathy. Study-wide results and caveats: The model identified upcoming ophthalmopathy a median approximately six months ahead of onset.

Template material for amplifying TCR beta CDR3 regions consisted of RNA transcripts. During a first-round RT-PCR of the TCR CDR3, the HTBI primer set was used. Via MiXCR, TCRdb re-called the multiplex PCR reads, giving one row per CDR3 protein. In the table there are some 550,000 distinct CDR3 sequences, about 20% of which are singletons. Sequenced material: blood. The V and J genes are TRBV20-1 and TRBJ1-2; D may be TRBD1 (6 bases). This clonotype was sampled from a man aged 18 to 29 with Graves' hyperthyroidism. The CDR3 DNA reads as TGCAGTGTACGGGGGGCGTCAGGCTACACCTTC. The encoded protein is CSVRGASGYTF.